This entry concerns a single T cell receptor beta chain. These data come from a study of blood T cell repertoires in COVID-19. Overall study context: Researchers got acute and convalescent COVID-19 samples from the United States, Italy and Spain. In each case, the material was cDNA or gDNA derived from T cells, B-cell-depleted T cells, or PBMCs.

This CDR3 comprises 14 residues. Germline CDR1 is ENHRY and CDR2 is SYGVKD. With 3 bases clipped from V and 3 bases from J, the junction kept 5 bases outside the gene matches. Measured with immunoSEQ multiplex PCR; TCRdb has only the in-frame clones, and not every one. The sample includes 90,000 to 150,000 clones, 70% to 80% of them seen just once. Input material: peripheral blood. The V and J genes are TRBV10-3 and TRBJ2-7, with 7 bases aligning to TRBD1. This TCR was sampled from a man aged 70 or older with acute or convalescent COVID-19. DNA of the CDR3: TGTGCCATCAGTGACGACAGGGCCGGCTACGAGCAGTACTTC. It encodes CAISDDRAGYEQYF.